This TCR beta chain was documented in a study of T-cell memory formation after mild COVID-19. Whole-study findings and limits: CD4+ clones that contracted lay mainly in CM and EM; CD8+ ones lay in EMRA. Still unconfirmed is whether the second-wave clones peaking on day 37 recognized SARS-CoV-2.

TCR alpha and TCR beta cDNA libraries with sample barcodes and UMIs came from 5'RACE using constant-segment primers. MiXCR was run by TCRdb on the 5' RACE reads, yielding one entry per CDR3 protein. This sample has approximately 350,000 distinct CDR3 sequences, with 25% to 30% found just once. Trimming at V came to 5 bases and at J to 3 bases, leaving 4 bases not matched to a gene. In germline, CDR1 is SGHTA, CDR2 FQGTGA. The CDR3 runs 16 residues. For this clonotype: Its antigen is currently unknown.

The chain is built from TRBV7-3 and TRBJ2-3; TRBD2 matches at 14 bases. Sequencing was carried out using PBMCs or a T cell subset sorted from them (not recorded which). This clonotype was sampled from an adult woman who had mild COVID-19 (a few samples of this study predate the infection). Cell type and time point are not known. CDR3 region: CASSATSGGATDTQYF. The CDR3 DNA sequence: TGTGCCAGCAGCGCGACTAGCGGGGGGGCGACAGATACGCAGTATTTT. Full variable domain (remainder filled in from reference TRBV7-3 and TRBJ2-3): GAGVSQTPSNKVTEKGKYVELRCDPISGHTALYWYRQSLGQGPEFLIYFQGTGAADDSGLPNDRFFAVRPEGSVSTLKIQRTERGDSAVYLCASSATSGGATDTQYFGPGTRLTVL.